The clone carrying this T cell receptor (beta chain) was seen ten or more times. Its matching antigen is unknown. The V gene's germline CDR1 is SGHTA and CDR2 FQGNSA. Trimming cost V 1 base and J 8 bases, with 14 bases left between them. The CDR3 is 15 residues long. This sample was taken from a study of T cell repertoires in cytomegalovirus infection. TCRdb fed the reads into MiXCR, producing one record per CDR3 protein. The sample shows about 180,000 distinct CDR3 sequences, about 15% of them seen only once. Study results and caveats: CMV-specific HLA-C-restricted TCR beta clonotypes dominated the ex vivo response.

The chain links TRBV7-2 to TRBJ1-4; D remains ambiguous. The TCR originated in a human donor in good health (CMV status not recorded). Some clones in this sample may be carry-over from other donors' samples. Sequencing used PBMCs. The chain's CDR3 is CASSLVGRAGEKLFF. CDR3 sequence (DNA): TGTGCCAGCAGCTTAGTAGGAAGGGCCGGGGAAAAACTGTTTTTT.